This paragraph covers one T cell receptor beta chain sequence. This sample is part of a study of T-cell memory formation after mild COVID-19. Constant-segment primers were used for 5'RACE, and the resulting TCR alpha and TCR beta cDNA libraries carried sample barcodes and UMIs. TCRdb redid the calling of the 5' RACE reads with MiXCR, one entry per CDR3 protein. This table has a few hundred thousand distinct CDR3 sequences, 16% appearing once. The source is a man between 18 and 35 years old who had mild COVID-19 (a few samples of this study predate the infection). Cell type and time point are not known. The sequenced sample was PBMCs or a T cell subset sorted from them (not recorded which).

The DNA of the CDR3 is TGCGCCAGCAGCTCACCGGGACTAGCGGGGGGGAGCACAGATACGCAGTATTTT. This sequence encodes CASSSPGLAGGSTDTQYF. The genes are TRBV5-1 and TRBJ2-3, with 16 bases identical to TRBD2. V dropped 3 bases and J dropped 0; count of bases not matched to a gene: 4. The germline V gene encodes CDR1 SGHRS and CDR2 YFSETQ. CDR3 size: 18 residues.